The clone carrying this T cell receptor beta chain has more than one count but fewer than ten. TCRdb used MiXCR to reprocess the RT-PCR reads, holding one entry per CDR3 protein. This sample carries about a million distinct CDR3 sequences, roughly 18% of them seen once, and the ten largest clones take 6%. The sample is drawn from a study of patients and donors after allogeneic stem cell transplantation. The sequence was collected from a human donor who was either an allogeneic HSCT recipient or a stem cell or donor lymphocyte infusion donor (not recorded which). It is not recorded whose cells these are; they may come from a transplant donor. What was sequenced was blood, either unsorted or a sorted T cell fraction (not recorded which).

The CDR3 loop is CASSPISGQGHEQYF. CDR3 nucleotide sequence: TGTGCCAGCAGCCCGATCTCGGGACAGGGGCACGAGCAGTACTTC. This chain joins TRBV11-2 and TRBJ2-7; 10 bases are a match to TRBD1. Germline-derived CDR1 and CDR2 are SGHAT and FQNNGV. This CDR3 is 15 amino acids long. Trimming cost V 5 bases and J 5 bases; bases outside gene matches: 9.